Below, 12 T cell receptor beta chains from the same sample are listed, as sequenced in a study of blood T cell repertoires in COVID-19. TCRdb's table, derived via immunoSEQ multiplex PCR, lists solely in-frame clones and lacks some. The sample lists about 99,000 clones; around 87% were seen once. Sequencing input: peripheral blood. These TCRs come from a man aged 45-60 years with acute or convalescent COVID-19.

The CDR3, as DNA: TGTGCCAGCAGGCGGCAGGGGGAGGCGGAGACCCAGTACTTC. It yields the protein CASRRQGEAETQYF. This chain connects TRBV27 to TRBJ2-5, with D perhaps TRBD1 (7 bases). Per the germline V gene, CDR1 is MNHEY and CDR2 is SMNVEV (reference sequence). V shed 6 bases and J shed 5 bases, with 16 bases lying between them. CDR3 length: 14 amino acids.

This chain links TRBV6-5 with TRBJ2-5, with D possibly matching TRBD1 (8 bases). Germline CDR1 reads MNHEY; CDR2 reads SVGAGI. V was shortened by 5 bases and J by 5 bases, with 15 bases between the two germline ends. The CDR3 is 14 amino acids. The CDR3 protein is CASSTGQGGETQYF. The CDR3 region has the DNA TGTGCCAGCAGTACAGGACAGGGAGGGGAGACCCAGTACTTC.

The rearrangement links TRBV4-1 to TRBJ1-4, with a possible D match to TRBD1 (6 bases). V lost 8 bases, J lost 7 bases, and 17 bases lay in between. Germline V gives CDR1 MGHRA, CDR2 YSYEKL. The CDR3 extends over 14 amino acids. CDR3 nucleotides: TGCGCCAGCGCTACGTGGGGGGGCGGTGAAAAACTGTTTTTT. It is translated as CASATWGGGEKLFF.

This chain uses TRBV27 with TRBJ2-3; a weak D match, TRBD1 (5 bases). Germline V CDR1 and CDR2: MNHEY, SMNVEV (reference sequence). The CDR3 has 15 residues. The V and J ends lost 2 bases and 5 bases respectively, with 14 bases between them. The chain's CDR3 is CASSLIAGFRDTQYF. The CDR3 DNA follows: TGTGCCAGCAGTTTAATAGCAGGGTTCAGAGATACGCAGTATTTT.

V usage is TRBV2 and J usage is TRBJ2-7; 12 bases agree with TRBD1. The CDR3 is 14 residues long. Trimming at V came to 6 bases and at J to 8 bases, leaving 8 bases not matched to a gene. Germline CDR1 is SNHLY and CDR2 is FYNNEI. CDR3 residues: CASRVGQGARKQYF. In DNA, the CDR3 is TGTGCCAGCAGGGTGGGACAGGGGGCTCGAAAGCAGTACTTC.

The DNA of the CDR3 is TGTGCCAGCAGTCCACTACGGGCAGATACGCAGTATTTT. It codes for CASSPLRADTQYF. The chain combines TRBV27 with TRBJ2-3; D call uncertain. V lost 5 bases and J lost 4, with 10 bases in between. The germline CDR1 and CDR2 sequences are MNHEY and SMNVEV (reference sequence). The CDR3 extends over 13 amino acids.

The J gene is TRBJ1-5, the V gene TRBV7-9; tentatively, D is TRBD1 (5 bases). The germline V and J ends were trimmed by 5 bases and 7 bases, with 15 bases remaining between them. Germline V gene sequence: CDR1 SEHNR, CDR2 FQNEAQ (reference sequence). This CDR3 is 14 amino acids long. The CDR3 DNA follows: TGTGCCAGCAGCCAGTACCCGGAGGGGCAGCCCCAGCATTTT. Its protein is CASSQYPEGQPQHF.

The V gene is TRBV28, the J gene TRBJ2-7; the match to TRBD1 covers 10 bases. The CDR3 loop spans 15 amino acids. Per the germline V gene, CDR1 is MDHEN and CDR2 is SYDVKM. The V segment lost 5 bases and the J segment 0 bases; nucleotides outside the gene matches: 4. CDR3 nucleotide sequence: TGTGCCAGCAGTCACAGGGACAGGGGCTCCTACGAGCAGTACTTC. Its translation: CASSHRDRGSYEQYF.

This chain connects TRBV5-1 to TRBJ1-4; D perhaps matches TRBD1 (6 bases). Germline V lookup: CDR1 SGHRS, CDR2 YFSETQ. V lost 1 base and J lost 8, with 12 bases in between. This CDR3 has 14 amino acids. CDR3 sequence: CASSLLQGGEKLFF. The CDR3 coding sequence is TGCGCCAGCAGCTTGTTACAGGGAGGGGAAAAACTGTTTTTT.

The chain has TRBV28 and TRBJ1-1; unclear D gene. The CDR3 contains 14 residues. From germline, CDR1 is MDHEN and CDR2 SYDVKM. Trimming shortened V by 6 bases and J by 4 bases, and 15 bases separated the two germline ends. The CDR3 DNA follows: TGTGCCAGCAGGAGGCCCCGGTCGGCCACTGAAGCTTTCTTT. Protein: CASRRPRSATEAFF.

The J gene is TRBJ2-7, the V gene TRBV19, with 7 bases fitting TRBD1. J gave up 7 bases and V 3 bases, and 12 bases lay outside the gene matches. This CDR3 is 15 amino acids long. Germline V gives CDR1 LNHDA, CDR2 SQIVND (reference sequence). This CDR3 reads CASSIMLGRGYEQYF. The CDR3 nucleotides read TGTGCCAGTAGTATCATGTTGGGCAGGGGGTATGAGCAGTACTTC.

The CDR3 region has the DNA TGTGCCAGCAGCTTGCGTCAGGGGTTGTTGGATGAGCAGTTCTTC. Translated, it gives CASSLRQGLLDEQFF. The chain recombines TRBV5-4 with TRBJ2-1; D is possibly TRBD1 (6 bases). Germline CDR1 is SGHNT and CDR2 is YYREEE (reference sequence). The CDR3 totals 15 residues. V was cut by 1 base and J by 8 bases, with 16 bases left in between.